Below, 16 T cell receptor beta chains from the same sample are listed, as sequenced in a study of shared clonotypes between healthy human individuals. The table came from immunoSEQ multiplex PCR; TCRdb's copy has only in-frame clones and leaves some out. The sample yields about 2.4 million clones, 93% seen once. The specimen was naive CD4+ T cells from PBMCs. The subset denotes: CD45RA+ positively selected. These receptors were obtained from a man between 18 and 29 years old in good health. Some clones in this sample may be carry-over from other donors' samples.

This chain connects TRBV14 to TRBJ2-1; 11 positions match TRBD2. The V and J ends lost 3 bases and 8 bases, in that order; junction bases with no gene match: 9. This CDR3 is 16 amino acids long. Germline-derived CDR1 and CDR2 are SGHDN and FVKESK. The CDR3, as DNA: TGTGCCAGCAGCCAGGTAGCGGGAGGGCCTAGGGATGAGCAGTTCTTC. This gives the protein CASSQVAGGPRDEQFF.

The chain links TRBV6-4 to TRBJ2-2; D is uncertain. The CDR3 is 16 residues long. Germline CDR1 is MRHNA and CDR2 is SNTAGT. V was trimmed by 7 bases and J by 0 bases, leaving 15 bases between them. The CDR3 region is CASTRFAGSNTGELFF. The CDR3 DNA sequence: TGTGCCAGCACCCGCTTTGCTGGATCGAACACCGGGGAGCTGTTTTTT.

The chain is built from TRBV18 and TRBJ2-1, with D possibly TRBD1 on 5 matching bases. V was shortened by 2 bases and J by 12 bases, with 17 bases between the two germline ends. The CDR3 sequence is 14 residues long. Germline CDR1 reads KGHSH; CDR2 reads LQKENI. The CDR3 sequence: CASSPFDSGQRQFF. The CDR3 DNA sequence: TGTGCCAGCTCACCATTCGACTCAGGGCAACGGCAGTTCTTC. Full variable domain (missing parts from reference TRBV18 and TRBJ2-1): NAGVMQNPRHLVRRRGQEARLRCSPMKGHSHVYWYRQLPEEGLKFMVYLQKENIIDESGMPKERFSAEFPKEGPSILRIQQVVRGDSAAYFCASSPFDSGQRQFFGPGTRLTVL.

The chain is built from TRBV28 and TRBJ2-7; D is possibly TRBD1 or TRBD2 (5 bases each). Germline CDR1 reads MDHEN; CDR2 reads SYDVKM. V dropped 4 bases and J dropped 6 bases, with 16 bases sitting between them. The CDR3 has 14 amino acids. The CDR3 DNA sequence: TGTGCCAGCAGTTGGGGGAGCACCCTGGGCGAGCAGTACTTC. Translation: CASSWGSTLGEQYF.

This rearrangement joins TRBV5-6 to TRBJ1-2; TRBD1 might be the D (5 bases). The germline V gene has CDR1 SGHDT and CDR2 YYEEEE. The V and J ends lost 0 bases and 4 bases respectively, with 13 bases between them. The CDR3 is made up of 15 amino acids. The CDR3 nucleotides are TGTGCCAGCAGCTTGGATTTGGGGCGGAGCTATGGCTACACCTTC. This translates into CASSLDLGRSYGYTF.

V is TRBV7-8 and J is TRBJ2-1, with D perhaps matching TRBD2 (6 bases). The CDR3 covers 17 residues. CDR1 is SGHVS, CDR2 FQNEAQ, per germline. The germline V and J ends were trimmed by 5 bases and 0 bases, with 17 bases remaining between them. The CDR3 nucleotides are TGTGCCAGCAGCCTTTGGGACTTATTAGGCTCCTACAATGAGCAGTTCTTC. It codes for CASSLWDLLGSYNEQFF.

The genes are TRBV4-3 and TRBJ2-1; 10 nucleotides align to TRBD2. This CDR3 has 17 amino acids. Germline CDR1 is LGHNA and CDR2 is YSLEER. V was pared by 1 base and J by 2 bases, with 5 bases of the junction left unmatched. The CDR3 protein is CASSQVGLAGAYNEQFF. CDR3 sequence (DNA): TGCGCCAGCAGCCAAGTCGGTCTAGCGGGAGCCTACAATGAGCAGTTCTTC.

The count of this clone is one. The chain's CDR3 is CASSYSGTGDTEAFF. The DNA for the CDR3 is TGTGCCAGCAGCTACTCCGGGACAGGGGACACTGAAGCTTTCTTT. The chain links TRBV11-2 to TRBJ1-1, with 10 bases that match TRBD1. The germline CDR1 and CDR2 sequences are SGHAT and FQNNGV. The junction had 5 bases not matched to a gene; V was cut back by 4 bases and J by 3 bases. The CDR3 loop spans 15 amino acids.

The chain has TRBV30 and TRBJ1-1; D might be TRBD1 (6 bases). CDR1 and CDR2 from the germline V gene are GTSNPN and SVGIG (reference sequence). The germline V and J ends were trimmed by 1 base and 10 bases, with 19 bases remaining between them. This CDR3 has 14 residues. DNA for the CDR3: TGTGCCTGGAGTGCGAACGGGGCAGGGGAGTTAGCTTTCTTT. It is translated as CAWSANGAGELAFF.

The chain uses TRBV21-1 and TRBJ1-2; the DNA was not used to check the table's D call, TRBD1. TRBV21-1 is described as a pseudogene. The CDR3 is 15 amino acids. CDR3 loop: CASKEQGTDRYGYTF. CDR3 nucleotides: TGTGCCAGCAAAGAGCAAGGAACAGATCGCTATGGCTACACCTTC.

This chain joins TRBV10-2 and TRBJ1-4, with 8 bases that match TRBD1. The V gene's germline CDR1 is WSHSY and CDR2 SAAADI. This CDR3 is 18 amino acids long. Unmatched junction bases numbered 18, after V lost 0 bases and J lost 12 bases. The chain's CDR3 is CASSESGQGGNLRKELFF. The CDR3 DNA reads TGCGCCAGCAGTGAGTCCGGACAGGGTGGTAACCTCAGGAAGGAACTGTTTTTT.

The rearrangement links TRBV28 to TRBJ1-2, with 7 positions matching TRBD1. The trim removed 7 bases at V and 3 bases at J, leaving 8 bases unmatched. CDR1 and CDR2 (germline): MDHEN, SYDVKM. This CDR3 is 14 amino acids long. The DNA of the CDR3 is TGTGCCAGCACCGCCCAGGGGGTGTACTATGGCTACACCTTC. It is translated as CASTAQGVYYGYTF.

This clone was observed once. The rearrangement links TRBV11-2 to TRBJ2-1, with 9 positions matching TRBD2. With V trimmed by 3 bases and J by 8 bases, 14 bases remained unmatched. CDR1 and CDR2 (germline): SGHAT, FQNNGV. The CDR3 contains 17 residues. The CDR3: CASSLPPAGGPIDEQFF. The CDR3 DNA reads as TGTGCCAGCAGCTTGCCCCCGGCGGGAGGGCCTATCGATGAGCAGTTCTTC. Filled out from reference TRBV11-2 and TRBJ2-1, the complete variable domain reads EAGVAQSPRYKIIEKRQSVAFWCNPISGHATLYWYQQILGQGPKLLIQFQNNGVVDDSQLPKDRFSAERLKGVDSTLKIQPAKLEDSAVYLCASSLPPAGGPIDEQFFGPGTRLTVL.

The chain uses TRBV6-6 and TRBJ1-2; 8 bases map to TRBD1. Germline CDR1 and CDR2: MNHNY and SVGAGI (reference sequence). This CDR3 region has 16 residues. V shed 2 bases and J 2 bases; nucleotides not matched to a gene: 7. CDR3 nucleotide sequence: TGTGCCAGCAGTTACCAGGGACAGGCCCTAAACTATGGCTACACCTTC. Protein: CASSYQGQALNYGYTF.

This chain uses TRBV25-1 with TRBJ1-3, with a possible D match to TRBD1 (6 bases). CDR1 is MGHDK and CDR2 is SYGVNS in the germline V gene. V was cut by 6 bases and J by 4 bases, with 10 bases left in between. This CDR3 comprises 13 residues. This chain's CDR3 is CASSRQVGNTIYF. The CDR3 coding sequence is TGTGCCAGCAGCAGACAGGTGGGAAACACCATATATTTT.

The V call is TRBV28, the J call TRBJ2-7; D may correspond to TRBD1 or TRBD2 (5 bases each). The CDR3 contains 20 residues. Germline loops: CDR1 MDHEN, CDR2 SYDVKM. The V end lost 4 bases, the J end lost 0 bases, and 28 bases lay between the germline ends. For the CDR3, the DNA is TGTGCCAGCAGTTCCTACTCGATCGGCCTACACGGGGCCGCCTCCTACGAGCAGTACTTC. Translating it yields CASSSYSIGLHGAASYEQYF.